This passage covers 8 T cell receptor beta chains from one sample sequenced in a study of T cells in Graves' hyperthyroidism and ophthalmopathy. RNA transcripts yielded amplified TCR beta CDR3 regions. The HTBI primer set was used in a first-round RT-PCR of the TCR CDR3. Via MiXCR, TCRdb re-called the multiplex PCR reads, giving one row per CDR3 protein. The table shows approximately 640,000 distinct CDR3 sequences, with about 18% occurring only once. The sample consisted of blood. The receptors originated from a man in his forties or fifties with Graves' hyperthyroidism.

This clonotype was counted ten times or more. The chain's CDR3 is CASSLDPEETQYF. In DNA, the CDR3 is TGTGCCAGCAGTTTAGATCCAGAAGAGACCCAGTACTTC. V gene TRBV28 combines with J gene TRBJ2-5; D is undetermined. The CDR3 extends over 13 amino acids. CDR1 MDHEN and CDR2 SYDVKM come from the germline V gene. Trimming pared 2 bases from V and 3 bases from J, leaving 7 bases between.

V usage is TRBV29-1 and J usage is TRBJ1-5; D is unclear. CDR3 size: 15 residues. Deletions cut 3 bases from V and 2 bases from J, with 14 bases between. The germline CDR1 and CDR2 sequences are SQVTM and ANQGSEA. In nucleotides, the CDR3 is TGCAGCGTTGAGTGCCCACCCTGGGGCAATCAGCCCCAGCATTTT. Translation: CSVECPPWGNQPQHF. Complete variable domain (other parts from reference TRBV29-1 and TRBJ1-5): SAVISQKPSRDICQRGTSLTIQCQVDSQVTMMFWYRQQPGQSLTLIATANQGSEATYESGFVIDKFPISRPNLTFSTLTVSNMSPEDSSIYLCSVECPPWGNQPQHFGDGTRLSIL.

The chain uses TRBV7-9 and TRBJ1-4; 11 bases align to TRBD1. Germline CDR1 is SEHNR and CDR2 is FQNEAQ (reference sequence). This CDR3 region has 16 residues. The J segment lost 2 bases and the V segment lost 5 bases, leaving 4 bases of the junction unmatched. CDR3 DNA sequence: TGTGCCAGCAGCATGGGGGACAGGGGGACTAATGAAAAACTGTTTTTT. Protein product: CASSMGDRGTNEKLFF.

This chain links TRBV7-2 with TRBJ2-5, with D perhaps matching TRBD1 or TRBD2 (6 bases each). V was shortened by 5 bases and J by 4 bases, with 17 bases between the two germline ends. Germline V gene sequence: CDR1 SGHTA, CDR2 FQGNSA. The CDR3 totals 15 residues. DNA for the CDR3: TGTGCCAGCAGCCCTAGGGGGGCGCCGGGAGAGACCCAGTACTTC. Translation gives CASSPRGAPGETQYF.

This clonotype appeared many times. This chain connects TRBV7-8 to TRBJ2-1; D remains unclear. This CDR3 is built from 14 residues. The V gene lost 5 bases and the J gene lost 2 bases, with 10 bases spanning the gap. In germline, CDR1 is SGHVS, CDR2 FQNEAQ. The CDR3 DNA follows: TGTGCCAGCAGCATCCGGGCCGCCTACAATGAGCAGTTCTTC. Protein: CASSIRAAYNEQFF.

The CDR3 bases are TGTGCCAGCAGTTTAGCCCTGGGAGGCAATCAGCCCCAGCATTTT. It encodes CASSLALGGNQPQHF. V is TRBV28 and J is TRBJ1-5; D gene unclear. The ends were cut back, 2 bases at V and 2 bases at J, with 10 bases in the middle. Per the germline V gene, CDR1 is MDHEN and CDR2 is SYDVKM. This CDR3 is built from 15 residues.

This clonotype came up many times. The V call is TRBV30, the J call TRBJ2-7; D is ambiguous. The CDR3 contains 13 residues. Trimming took off 4 bases at V and 3 bases at J, with 13 bases between the two ends. The germline V gene encodes CDR1 GTSNPN and CDR2 SVGIG (reference sequence). CDR3 amino acids: CAWNPIFGYEQYF. Here the CDR3 DNA reads TGTGCCTGGAATCCTATTTTCGGCTACGAGCAGTACTTC.

This clonotype appeared many times. The chain carries TRBV12-3 or TRBV12-4 and TRBJ2-2; TRBD2 aligns across 8 bases. The V and J ends lost 6 bases and 5 bases, in that order; junction bases with no gene match: 8. CDR3 length: 15 residues. The CDR3 loop is CASSKAGDDTGELFF. For the CDR3, the DNA is TGTGCCAGCAGCAAAGCGGGAGACGATACCGGGGAGCTGTTTTTT.